This T cell receptor beta chain was identified during a study of blood T cell repertoires in COVID-19. Background on the study: Nucleic acid was either cDNA or gDNA, and it came from T cells, B-cell-depleted T cells, or PBMCs.

The table lists this clone with a few counts. The authors' processing: Scientists estimated how many nucleated cells there were by amplifying reference gene primers. TCRdb's table, derived via immunoSEQ multiplex PCR, lists solely in-frame clones and lacks some. The V and J calls and the clone size are those of that table, but D and trimming were determined from the DNA. The table records about 210,000 clones, 84% of them present only once. This CDR3 is 15 amino acids long. Germline V gives CDR1 WSHSY, CDR2 SAAADI. The ends were cut back, 0 bases at V and 1 base at J, with 9 bases in the middle. Material: peripheral blood. The source of this sequence is a woman aged 80 or over with COVID-19, enrolled during active disease. The V and J genes are TRBV10-2 and TRBJ1-1; maybe TRBD1 (5 bases). DNA for the CDR3: TGCGCCAGCAGTGAGTCCAGGGTGGGGAACACTGAAGCTTTCTTT. It encodes CASSESRVGNTEAFF.